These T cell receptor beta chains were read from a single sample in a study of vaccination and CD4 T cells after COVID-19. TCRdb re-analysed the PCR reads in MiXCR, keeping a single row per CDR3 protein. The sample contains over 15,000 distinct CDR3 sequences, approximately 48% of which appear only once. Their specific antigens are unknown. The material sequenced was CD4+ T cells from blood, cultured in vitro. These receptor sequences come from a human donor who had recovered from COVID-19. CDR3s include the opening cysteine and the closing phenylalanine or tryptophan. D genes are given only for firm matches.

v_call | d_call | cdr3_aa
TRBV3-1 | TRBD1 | CASSQVGGTSYEQYF
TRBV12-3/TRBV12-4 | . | CASSLRGAENTQYF
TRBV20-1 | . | CSASGTPMNNEQFF
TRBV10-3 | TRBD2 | CAISPGLVGTDTQYF
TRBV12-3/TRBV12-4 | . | CASTKQGNYGYTF
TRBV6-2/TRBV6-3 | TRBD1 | CASSYPGTGANQPQHF
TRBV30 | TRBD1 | CAWSPDRGHYGYTF
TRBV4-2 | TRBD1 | CASSQDYRGTEAFF
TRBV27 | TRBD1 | CASSLYGQGTDTQYF
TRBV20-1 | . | CSARDRVGSYNEQFF
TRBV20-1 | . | CSAIEPKGGYTEAFF
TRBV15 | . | CATSRDSGYAVHTFF
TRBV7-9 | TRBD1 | CASSAGTGGEKLFF
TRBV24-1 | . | CATSDSVKNEQYF
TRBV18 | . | CASSQYSSGTTNYGYTF
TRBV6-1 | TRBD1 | CASLRDRDGEKLFF
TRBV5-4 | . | CASSAITDTQYF
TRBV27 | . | CASSSARAANSYNEQFF
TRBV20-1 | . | CSARFRAGIETQYF
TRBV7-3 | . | CASSLRRGAEAFF
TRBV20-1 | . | CSASPTGMRGYTF
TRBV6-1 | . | CASIARLVGGPYEQYF
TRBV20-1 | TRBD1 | CSARGTGVGSPLHF
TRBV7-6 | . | CASSLGVETQYF
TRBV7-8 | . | CASSSREGQAEAFF
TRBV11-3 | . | CASSPTTGNTEAFF
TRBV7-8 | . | CASTADTLYGYTF
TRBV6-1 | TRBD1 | CASRLRQGWSYTF
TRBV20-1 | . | CSGKDRGETQYF
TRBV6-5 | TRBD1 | CASSLKGQGISYEQYF
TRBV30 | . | CAWSVLGGDNSPLHF
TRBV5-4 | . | CASTLGPQGYNEQFF
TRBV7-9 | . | CASSLVPGQQAKNIQYF
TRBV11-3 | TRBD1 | CASSPGQGRLGGYTF
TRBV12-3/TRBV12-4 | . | CASSFTRRGYTF
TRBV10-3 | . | CAISERGANYEQYF
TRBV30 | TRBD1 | CAWSSPGTGGQKTQYF
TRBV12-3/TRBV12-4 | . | CASARRQGGTGELFF
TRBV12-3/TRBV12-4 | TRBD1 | CASSSGQGHEQFF
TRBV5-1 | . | CASSLVGDGRQETQYF
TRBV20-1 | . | CSAASGGASDEQYF
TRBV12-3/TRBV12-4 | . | CASSPNPGQISGANVLTF
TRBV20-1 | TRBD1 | CSARGLPGEGQTNYGYTF
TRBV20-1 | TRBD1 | CSASRGQGYNSPLHF
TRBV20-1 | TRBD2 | CSARPKGLVTNTGELFF
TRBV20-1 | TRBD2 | CSARTSGDSYNEQFF
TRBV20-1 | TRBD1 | CSARDGMRTGGHGELFF
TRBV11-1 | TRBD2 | CASSPGGSSYEQYF
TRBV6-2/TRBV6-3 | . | CASASGPEAFF
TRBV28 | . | CASSGFDRPLWGGYTF
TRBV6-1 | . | CASTMGFSTDTQYF
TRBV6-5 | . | CASSYSHKETQYF
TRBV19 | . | CASSMQRDTEAFF
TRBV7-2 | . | CASSLIRTVSYEQYF